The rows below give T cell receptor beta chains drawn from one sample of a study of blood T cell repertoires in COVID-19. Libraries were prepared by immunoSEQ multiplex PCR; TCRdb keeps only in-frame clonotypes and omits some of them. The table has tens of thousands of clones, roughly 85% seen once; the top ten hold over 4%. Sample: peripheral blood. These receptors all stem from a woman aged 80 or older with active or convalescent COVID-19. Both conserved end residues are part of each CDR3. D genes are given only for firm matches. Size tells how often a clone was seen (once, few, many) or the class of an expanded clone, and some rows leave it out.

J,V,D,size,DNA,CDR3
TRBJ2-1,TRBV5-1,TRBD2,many,TGCGCCAGCAGCAAGGGACTAGCGGGAGCCAATGAGCAGTTCTTC,CASSKGLAGANEQFF
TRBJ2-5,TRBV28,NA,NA,TGTGCCAGCAGTTTGACAGACCAAGAGACCCAGTACTTC,CASSLTDQETQYF
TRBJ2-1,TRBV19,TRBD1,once,TGTGCCAGTAGTATTGGACAGGTGACGGGCAATGAGCAGTTCTTC,CASSIGQVTGNEQFF
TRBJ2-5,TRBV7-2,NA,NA,TGTGCCAGCAGCATCGGACACCACCAAGAGACCCAGTACTTC,CASSIGHHQETQYF
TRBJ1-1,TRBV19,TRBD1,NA,TGTGCCAGTAGAAACAGGGGGAACACTGAAGCTTTCTTT,CASRNRGNTEAFF
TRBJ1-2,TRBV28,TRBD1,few,TGTGCCAGCACGGACAGGAACTATGGCTACACCTTC,CASTDRNYGYTF
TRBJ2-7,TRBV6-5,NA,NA,TGTGCCAGCGAGAGGAGGGACGGGACCTCCTACGAGCAGTACTTC,CASERRDGTSYEQYF
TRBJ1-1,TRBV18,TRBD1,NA,TGTGCCAGCTCACCACCCGGGACAGGGGGCGCTGGTGAAGCTTTCTTT,CASSPPGTGGAGEAFF
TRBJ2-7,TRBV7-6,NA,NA,TGTGCCAGCAGCTTAACAGACTCCTACGAGCAGTACTTC,CASSLTDSYEQYF
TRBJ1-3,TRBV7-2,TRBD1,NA,TGTGCCAGCAGCTTAGATCGGACAGGGAGGGGTCTTGACACCATATATTTT,CASSLDRTGRGLDTIYF
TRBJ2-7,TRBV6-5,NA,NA,TGTGCCAGCAGTCAACCTAGCGTCTCCCGCGAGCAGTACTTC,CASSQPSVSREQYF
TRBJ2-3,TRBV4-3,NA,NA,TGCGCCAGCAGCGTCTATATAGAAACAGATACGCAGTATTTT,CASSVYIETDTQYF
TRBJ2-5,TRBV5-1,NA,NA,TGCGCCAGCAGCTTGTTTTCACAAGAGACCCAGTACTTC,CASSLFSQETQYF
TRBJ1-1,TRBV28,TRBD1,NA,TGTGCCAGCAGAGAGGCGGGACAGCGGAACACTGAAGCTTTCTTT,CASREAGQRNTEAFF
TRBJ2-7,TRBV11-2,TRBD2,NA,TGTGCCAGCAGCTTACGACTAGCGGAGACTATGTACTTC,CASSLRLAETMYF
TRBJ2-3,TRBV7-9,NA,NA,TGTGCCAGCAGCTTTATATTATTTACGCAGTATTTT,CASSFILFTQYF
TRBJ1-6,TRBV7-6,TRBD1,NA,TGTGCCAGCAGTAGGGACAGGCGAGCCTCACCCCTCCACTTT,CASSRDRRASPLHF